This passage covers 26 T cell receptor beta chains from one sample sequenced in a study of blood T cell repertoires in COVID-19. Clones were read by immunoSEQ multiplex PCR, and TCRdb kept only the in-frame ones, dropping some. This table has tens of thousands of clones, 75% to 85% appearing once. The material sequenced was peripheral blood. These receptors were collected from a woman older than 75 with acute or convalescent COVID-19.

V usage is TRBV19 and J usage is TRBJ2-3; TRBD2 aligns across 11 bases. V dropped 3 bases and J dropped 7; count of bases not matched to a gene: 3. Per the germline V gene, CDR1 is LNHDA and CDR2 is SQIVND (reference sequence). The CDR3 is 14 residues long. The CDR3 DNA reads as TGTGCCAGTAGTATTAGCGGGGGGGCCCATACGCAGTATTTT. It specifies CASSISGGAHTQYF.

The CDR3 reads CASSSGQQNNSPLHF. The CDR3 bases are TGTGCCAGCTCATCGGGACAGCAAAATAATTCACCCCTCCACTTT. The V call is TRBV18, the J call TRBJ1-6; 7 nucleotides line up with TRBD1. The germline V gene has CDR1 KGHSH and CDR2 LQKENI. The CDR3 loop spans 15 amino acids. V trimming: 5 bases; J trimming: 5 bases; junction bases outside the gene matches: 6.

This chain uses TRBV2 with TRBJ2-7; 7 positions agree with TRBD1. Trimming removed 5 bases from V and 5 bases from J; junction bases left unmatched: 9. Germline-derived CDR1 and CDR2 are SNHLY and FYNNEI. The CDR3 covers 14 residues. CDR3 sequence reads: CASSPPGQPNEQYF. The CDR3 bases are TGTGCCAGCAGTCCTCCGGGACAGCCCAACGAGCAGTACTTC.

The V gene is TRBV19, the J gene TRBJ2-1; a weak D match, TRBD2 (5 bases). This CDR3 region has 15 residues. Germline-derived CDR1 and CDR2 are LNHDA and SQIVND (reference sequence). V lost 4 bases and J lost 4, with 14 bases in between. The CDR3 is CASSTGISQYNEQFF. The CDR3, as DNA: TGTGCCAGTAGTACGGGGATAAGCCAGTACAATGAGCAGTTCTTC.

The chain is built from TRBV30 and TRBJ2-7; D possibly corresponds to TRBD1 (6 bases). The CDR3 totals 15 residues. Germline CDR1 GTSNPN, CDR2 SVGIG (reference sequence). Trimming removed 2 bases from V and 2 bases from J, with 16 bases in between. CDR3 amino acids: CAWSLHRVKTYEQYF. The CDR3 coding sequence is TGTGCCTGGAGTCTCCACAGGGTTAAGACCTACGAGCAGTACTTC.

The chain joins TRBV4-1 to TRBJ2-7, with 11 bases identical to TRBD2. With 1 base clipped from V and 4 bases from J, the junction kept 3 bases outside the gene matches. The CDR3 extends over 15 amino acids. Germline assignment: CDR1 MGHRA and CDR2 YSYEKL. The CDR3 sequence: CASSQAGLAEYEQYF. The CDR3 DNA reads as TGCGCCAGCAGCCAAGCGGGACTAGCGGAATACGAGCAGTACTTC.

V is TRBV25-1 and J is TRBJ2-2; TRBD2 agrees at 10 bases. The CDR3 sequence is 17 residues long. The V and J ends lost 4 bases and 3 bases, in that order; junction bases with no gene match: 8. Germline CDR1 and CDR2: MGHDK and SYGVNS. The CDR3 is CASSVLAGVPDTGELFF. CDR3 bases: TGTGCCAGCAGTGTGCTAGCGGGAGTCCCGGACACCGGGGAGCTGTTTTTT.

This clone was seen a few times. The chain has TRBV11-2 and TRBJ1-1; D not certain. The CDR3 totals 14 residues. The V gene lost 1 base and the J gene lost 6 bases, with 12 bases spanning the gap. CDR1 and CDR2 from the germline V gene are SGHAT and FQNNGV. The CDR3 DNA sequence: TGTGCCAGCAGCTTAGTGTTCTGGGAGGCTGAAGCTTTCTTT. Its protein is CASSLVFWEAEAFF.

The J gene is TRBJ2-3, the V gene TRBV7-9; 7 bases agree with TRBD2. The CDR3 spans 14 residues. CDR1 and CDR2 from the germline V gene are SEHNR and FQNEAQ (reference sequence). V lost 3 bases to trimming and J lost 0 bases; unmatched junction nucleotides: 0. The CDR3 sequence: CASSFSGSTDTQYF. In nucleotides, the CDR3 is TGTGCCAGCAGCTTTAGCGGGAGCACAGATACGCAGTATTTT.

V and J are TRBV20-1 and TRBJ1-2; weak D call: TRBD1 (5 bases). Germline V CDR1 and CDR2: DFQATT, SNEGSKA (reference sequence). The germline V and J ends were trimmed by 3 bases and 6 bases, with 8 bases remaining between them. The CDR3 runs 11 residues. Here the CDR3 DNA reads TGCAGTGCTAGTGTGGGGCATGGCTACACCTTC. This encodes CSASVGHGYTF.

The rearrangement links TRBV7-2 to TRBJ1-5; 8 nucleotides align to TRBD1. V shed 5 bases and J 2 bases; nucleotides not matched to a gene: 5. Germline CDR1 SGHTA, CDR2 FQGNSA. CDR3 length equals 15 residues. CDR3 protein: CASSPHRGGNQPQHF. Here the CDR3 DNA reads TGTGCCAGCAGCCCGCACAGGGGGGGCAATCAGCCCCAGCATTTT. The whole variable domain, filled in from reference TRBV7-2 and TRBJ1-5, reads GAGVSQSPSNKVTEKGKDVELRCDPISGHTALYWYRQSLGQGLEFLIYFQGNSAPDKSGLPSDRFSAERTGGSVSTLTIQRTQQEDSAVYLCASSPHRGGNQPQHFGDGTRLSIL.

The CDR3 nucleotides read TGCGCCAGCAGCCAACAACTACAGGGGTCTGGAAACACCATATATTTT. Its protein is CASSQQLQGSGNTIYF. The chain links TRBV4-1 to TRBJ1-3; 7 bases agree with TRBD1. Losses at the gene ends were 2 bases for V and 1 base for J; bases not matched to a gene: 5. Germline V gives CDR1 MGHRA, CDR2 YSYEKL. The CDR3 totals 16 residues.

The chain links TRBV7-9 to TRBJ2-1, with D perhaps matching TRBD1 (6 bases). The V gene lost 2 bases and the J gene lost 0 bases, with 11 bases spanning the gap. Germline CDR1 is SEHNR and CDR2 is FQNEAQ (reference sequence). The CDR3 length is 16 residues. The CDR3 spells CASSLNRASSYNEQFF. The CDR3 coding sequence is TGTGCCAGCAGCTTAAACAGGGCTAGCTCCTACAATGAGCAGTTCTTC.

This clone was observed a handful of times. This rearrangement joins TRBV18 to TRBJ2-3; D is possibly TRBD2 (5 bases). The V gene's germline CDR1 is KGHSH and CDR2 LQKENI. The CDR3 runs to 15 residues. The V gene lost 2 bases and the J gene lost 1 base, with 10 bases spanning the gap. The chain's CDR3 is CASSPWSSGTDTQYF. As DNA, the CDR3 is TGTGCCAGCTCACCATGGAGTAGCGGCACAGATACGCAGTATTTT. Supplemented by reference TRBV18 and TRBJ2-3, the full variable domain reads NAGVMQNPRHLVRRRGQEARLRCSPMKGHSHVYWYRQLPEEGLKFMVYLQKENIIDESGMPKERFSAEFPKEGPSILRIQQVVRGDSAAYFCASSPWSSGTDTQYFGPGTRLTVL.

V is TRBV4-1 and J is TRBJ1-1; 7 nucleotides match TRBD1. This CDR3 has 16 amino acids. Trimming cost V 1 base and J 1 base; bases outside gene matches: 6. CDR1 is MGHRA and CDR2 is YSYEKL in the germline V gene. The CDR3 loop reads CASSQGPGGKNTEAFF. CDR3 in DNA: TGCGCCAGCAGCCAAGGTCCAGGGGGAAAGAACACTGAAGCTTTCTTT.

The V call is TRBV7-9, the J call TRBJ2-5; 8 positions agree with TRBD2. With 5 bases clipped from V and 7 bases from J, the junction kept 18 bases outside the gene matches. The germline V gene encodes CDR1 SEHNR and CDR2 FQNEAQ (reference sequence). CDR3 length: 17 residues. CDR3 nucleotide sequence: TGTGCCAGCAGCGCCCTCGGGGCGGGGGGCTACCGGGGGACCCAGTACTTC. It codes for CASSALGAGGYRGTQYF.

The rearrangement uses TRBV2 and TRBJ1-2, with no clear D. Per germline, CDR1 SNHLY and CDR2 FYNNEI. The CDR3 contains 14 residues. V was pared by 1 base and J by 4 bases, with 10 bases between. CDR3 region: CASSEGRFSYGYTF. The CDR3 coding sequence is TGTGCCAGCAGTGAAGGCAGATTCTCCTATGGCTACACCTTC.

This clone was found a few times. V gene TRBV30 combines with J gene TRBJ1-5; the D gene is possibly TRBD1 (6 bases). Trimming shortened V by 2 bases and J by 5 bases, and 10 bases separated the two germline ends. The CDR3 has 13 residues. Looked up from germline, CDR1 is GTSNPN and CDR2 is SVGIG (reference sequence). The DNA of the CDR3 is TGTGCCTGGAGTATCCAGGGGTATCAGCCCCAGCATTTT. This gives the protein CAWSIQGYQPQHF.

The chain uses TRBV2 and TRBJ1-2, with 8 bases matching TRBD1. V was pared by 9 bases and J by 3 bases, with 3 bases of the junction left unmatched. Germline V gives CDR1 SNHLY, CDR2 FYNNEI. The CDR3 loop spans 12 amino acids. The CDR3 bases are TGTGCCAGAGCGGACAGGGACTATGGCTACACCTTC. Translating gives CARADRDYGYTF.

The chain uses TRBV3-1 (or the pseudogene TRBV3-2) and TRBJ1-4, with 9 bases identical to TRBD1. The J segment lost 5 bases and the V segment lost 4 bases, leaving 8 bases of the junction unmatched. Germline V gene sequence: CDR1 LGHDT, CDR2 YNNKEL (reference sequence). The CDR3 is made up of 16 amino acids. CDR3 in amino acids: CASSPRDRDRNEKLFF. In nucleotides, the CDR3 is TGTGCCAGCAGCCCGAGGGACAGGGATCGGAATGAAAAACTGTTTTTT.

This chain's CDR3 is CASKTQGVRNQPQHF. CDR3 DNA: TGTGCCAGCAAAACACAGGGAGTTCGCAATCAGCCCCAGCATTTT. This rearrangement joins TRBV28 to TRBJ1-5, with D perhaps TRBD1 (6 bases). Between the trimmed V and J ends, which lost 7 bases and 2 bases, there was a span of 15 bases. Germline V gene data show CDR1 as MDHEN and CDR2 as SYDVKM. The CDR3 is made up of 15 amino acids.

This chain connects TRBV11-2 to TRBJ2-5; 8 bases line up with TRBD1. The CDR3 runs to 14 residues. V lost 2 bases, J lost 5 bases, and 4 bases stayed unmatched. Germline values: CDR1 SGHAT, CDR2 FQNNGV. The CDR3 DNA follows: TGTGCCAGCAGCTTAACAGGGGGAGAGGAGACCCAGTACTTC. Its protein is CASSLTGGEETQYF.

V is TRBV6-4 and J is TRBJ2-1; 11 nucleotides match TRBD1. Trimming at V came to 2 bases and at J to 7 bases, leaving 7 bases not matched to a gene. CDR1 is MRHNA and CDR2 is SNTAGT in the germline V gene. The CDR3 is made up of 16 amino acids. For the CDR3, the DNA is TGTGCCAGCAGTGACGAACCGGGACAGGGGGGTAATGAGCAGTTCTTC. It yields the protein CASSDEPGQGGNEQFF.

This chain connects TRBV7-4 to TRBJ2-3, with TRBD1 matching 7 bases. V shed 1 base and J 4 bases; nucleotides not matched to a gene: 11. Germline V gene data show CDR1 as SGHVT and CDR2 as SQSDAQ. The CDR3 totals 17 residues. CDR3 protein: CASSLEGPGGSADTQYF. The CDR3 DNA reads TGTGCCAGCAGCTTAGAAGGGCCAGGGGGTTCCGCAGATACGCAGTATTTT.

This sequence joins TRBV19 and TRBJ2-7; 11 nucleotides agree with TRBD1. V lost 5 bases, J lost 4 bases, and 7 bases stayed unmatched. The CDR3 loop spans 15 amino acids. From germline, CDR1 is LNHDA and CDR2 SQIVND (reference sequence). CDR3 sequence: CASSPAGTGGYEQYF. The DNA for the CDR3 is TGTGCCAGTAGTCCCGCCGGGACAGGGGGATACGAGCAGTACTTC.

J is TRBJ1-2 and V is TRBV6-5; 7 bases fit TRBD1. Losses at the gene ends were 0 bases for V and 7 bases for J; bases not matched to a gene: 11. This CDR3 comprises 16 residues. Germline CDR1 is MNHEY and CDR2 is SVGAGI. Here the CDR3 DNA reads TGTGCCAGCAGTTACTCGAGAATAAGACAGGGAGGTGGCTACACCTTC. It is translated as CASSYSRIRQGGGYTF.